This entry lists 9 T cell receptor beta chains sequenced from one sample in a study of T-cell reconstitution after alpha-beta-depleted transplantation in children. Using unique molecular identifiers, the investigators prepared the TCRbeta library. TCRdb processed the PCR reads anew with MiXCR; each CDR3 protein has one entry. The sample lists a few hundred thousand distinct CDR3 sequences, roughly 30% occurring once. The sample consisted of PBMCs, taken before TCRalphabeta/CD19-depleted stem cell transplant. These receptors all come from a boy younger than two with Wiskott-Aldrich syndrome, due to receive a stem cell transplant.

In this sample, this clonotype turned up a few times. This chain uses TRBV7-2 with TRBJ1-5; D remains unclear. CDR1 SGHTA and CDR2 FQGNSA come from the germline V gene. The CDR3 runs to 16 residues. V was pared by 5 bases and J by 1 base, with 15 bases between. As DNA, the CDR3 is TGTGCCAGCAGCCCGGCCGGTGGCAGGAGCAATCAGCCCCAGCATTTT. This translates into CASSPAGGRSNQPQHF.

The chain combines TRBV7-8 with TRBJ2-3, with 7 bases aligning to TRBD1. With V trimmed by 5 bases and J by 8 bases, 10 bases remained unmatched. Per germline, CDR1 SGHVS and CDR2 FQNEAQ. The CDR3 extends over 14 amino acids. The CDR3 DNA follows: TGTGCCAGCAGCCCTTTACGACAGGGTGGTACGCAGTATTTT. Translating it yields CASSPLRQGGTQYF.

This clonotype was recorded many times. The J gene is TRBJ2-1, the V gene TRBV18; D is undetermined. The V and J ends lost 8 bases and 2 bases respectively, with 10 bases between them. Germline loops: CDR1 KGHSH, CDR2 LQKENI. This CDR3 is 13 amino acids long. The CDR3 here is CASSPGAYNEQFF. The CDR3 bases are TGTGCCAGCAGCCCTGGGGCCTACAATGAGCAGTTCTTC.

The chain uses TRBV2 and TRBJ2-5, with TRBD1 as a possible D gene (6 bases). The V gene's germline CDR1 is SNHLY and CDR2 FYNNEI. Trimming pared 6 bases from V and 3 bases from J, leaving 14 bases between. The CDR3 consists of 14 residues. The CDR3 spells CASSRRGLKETQYF. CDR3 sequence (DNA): TGTGCCAGCAGCCGCAGGGGCTTGAAAGAGACCCAGTACTTC.

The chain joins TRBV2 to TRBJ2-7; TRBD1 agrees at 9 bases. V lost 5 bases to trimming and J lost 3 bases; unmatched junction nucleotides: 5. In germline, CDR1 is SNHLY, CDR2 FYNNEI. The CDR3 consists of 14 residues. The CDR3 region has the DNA TGTGCCAGCAGTTTGGACAGGGGAAACTACGAGCAGTACTTC. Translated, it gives CASSLDRGNYEQYF.

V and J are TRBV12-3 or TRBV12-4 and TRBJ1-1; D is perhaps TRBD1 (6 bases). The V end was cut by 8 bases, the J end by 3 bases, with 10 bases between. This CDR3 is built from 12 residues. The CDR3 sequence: CASRGGDTEAFF. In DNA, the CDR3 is TGTGCCAGCCGAGGGGGGGACACTGAAGCTTTCTTT.

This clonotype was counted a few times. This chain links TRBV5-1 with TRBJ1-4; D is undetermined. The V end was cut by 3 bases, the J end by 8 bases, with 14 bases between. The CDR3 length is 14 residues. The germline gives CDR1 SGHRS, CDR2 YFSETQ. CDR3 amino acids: CASSWQDTAEKLFF. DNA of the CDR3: TGCGCCAGCAGCTGGCAGGATACAGCAGAAAAACTGTTTTTT.

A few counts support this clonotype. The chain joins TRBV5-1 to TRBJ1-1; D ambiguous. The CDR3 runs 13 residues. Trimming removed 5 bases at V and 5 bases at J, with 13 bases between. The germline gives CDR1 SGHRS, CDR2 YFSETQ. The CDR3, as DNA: TGCGCCAGCAGTCAGCAGGAACGGACTGAAGCTTTCTTT. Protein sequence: CASSQQERTEAFF.

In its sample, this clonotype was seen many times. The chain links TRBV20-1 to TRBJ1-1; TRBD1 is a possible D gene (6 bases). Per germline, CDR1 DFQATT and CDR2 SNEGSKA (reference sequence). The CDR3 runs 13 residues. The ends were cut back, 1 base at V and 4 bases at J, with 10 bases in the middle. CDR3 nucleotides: TGCAGTGCTAGAGTTAGGGGGGGCACTGAAGCTTTCTTT. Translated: CSARVRGGTEAFF.